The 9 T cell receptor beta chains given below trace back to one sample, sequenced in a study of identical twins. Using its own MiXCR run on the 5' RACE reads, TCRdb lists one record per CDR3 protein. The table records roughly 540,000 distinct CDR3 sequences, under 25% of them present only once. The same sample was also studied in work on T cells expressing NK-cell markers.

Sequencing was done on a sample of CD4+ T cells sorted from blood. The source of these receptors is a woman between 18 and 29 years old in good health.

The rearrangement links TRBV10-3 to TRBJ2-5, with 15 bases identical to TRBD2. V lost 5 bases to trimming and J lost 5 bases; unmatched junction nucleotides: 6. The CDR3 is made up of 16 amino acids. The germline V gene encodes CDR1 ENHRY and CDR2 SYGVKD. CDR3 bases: TGTGCCATCAGTAAAACCGGGACTAGCGGGAGGGAGACCCAGTACTTC. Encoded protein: CAISKTGTSGRETQYF.

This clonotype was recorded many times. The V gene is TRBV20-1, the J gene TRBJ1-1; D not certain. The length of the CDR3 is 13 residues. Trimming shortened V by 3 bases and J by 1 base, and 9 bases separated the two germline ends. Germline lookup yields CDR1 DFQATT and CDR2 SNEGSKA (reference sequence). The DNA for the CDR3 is TGCAGTGCTAGCGGACGGTCGAACACTGAAGCTTTCTTT. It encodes CSASGRSNTEAFF.

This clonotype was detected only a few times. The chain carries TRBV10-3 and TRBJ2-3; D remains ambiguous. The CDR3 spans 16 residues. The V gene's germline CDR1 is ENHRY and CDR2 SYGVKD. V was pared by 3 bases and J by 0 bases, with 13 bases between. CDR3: CAISDTATTSTDTQYF. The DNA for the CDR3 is TGTGCCATCAGTGATACCGCAACCACTAGCACAGATACGCAGTATTTT.

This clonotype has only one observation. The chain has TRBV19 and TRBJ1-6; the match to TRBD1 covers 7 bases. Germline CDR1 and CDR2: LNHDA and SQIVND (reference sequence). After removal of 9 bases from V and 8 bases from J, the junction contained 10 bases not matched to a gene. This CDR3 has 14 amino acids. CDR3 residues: CASREGTVHSPLHF. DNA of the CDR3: TGTGCCAGCCGAGAGGGGACAGTTCATTCACCCCTCCACTTT.

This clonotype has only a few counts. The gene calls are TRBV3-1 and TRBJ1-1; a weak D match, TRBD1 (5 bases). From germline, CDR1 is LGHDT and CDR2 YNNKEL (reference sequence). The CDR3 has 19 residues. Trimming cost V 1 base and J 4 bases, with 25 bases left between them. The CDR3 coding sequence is TGTGCCAGCAGCCAAGTGGAGTATTCCGTGGGGGGAGTAGGCACTGAAGCTTTCTTT. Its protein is CASSQVEYSVGGVGTEAFF.

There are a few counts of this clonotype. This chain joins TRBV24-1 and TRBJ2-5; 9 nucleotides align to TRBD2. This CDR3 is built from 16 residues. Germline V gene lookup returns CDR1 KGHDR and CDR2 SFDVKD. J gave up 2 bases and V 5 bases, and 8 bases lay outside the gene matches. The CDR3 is CATSAKTSGAQETQYF. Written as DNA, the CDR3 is TGTGCCACCAGTGCGAAGACTAGCGGAGCTCAAGAGACCCAGTACTTC.

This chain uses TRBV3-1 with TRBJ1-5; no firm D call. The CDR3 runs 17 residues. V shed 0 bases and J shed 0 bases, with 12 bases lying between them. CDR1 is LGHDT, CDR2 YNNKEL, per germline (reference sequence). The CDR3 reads CASSQDIRKNSNQPQHF. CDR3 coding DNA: TGTGCCAGCAGCCAAGATATACGGAAGAATAGCAATCAGCCCCAGCATTTT.

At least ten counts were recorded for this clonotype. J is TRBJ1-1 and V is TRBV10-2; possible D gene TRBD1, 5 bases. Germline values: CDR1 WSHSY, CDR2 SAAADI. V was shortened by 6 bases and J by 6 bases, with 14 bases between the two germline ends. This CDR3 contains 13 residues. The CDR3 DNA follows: TGCGCCAGCAGCGTAGCACAGGATTCTGAAGCTTTCTTT. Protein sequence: CASSVAQDSEAFF.

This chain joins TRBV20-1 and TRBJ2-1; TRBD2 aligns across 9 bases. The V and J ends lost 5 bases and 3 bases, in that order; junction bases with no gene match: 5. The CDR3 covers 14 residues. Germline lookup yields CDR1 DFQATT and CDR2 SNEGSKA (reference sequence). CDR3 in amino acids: CSAPTSGLYNEQFF. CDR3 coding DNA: TGCAGTGCTCCGACTAGCGGACTCTACAATGAGCAGTTCTTC.